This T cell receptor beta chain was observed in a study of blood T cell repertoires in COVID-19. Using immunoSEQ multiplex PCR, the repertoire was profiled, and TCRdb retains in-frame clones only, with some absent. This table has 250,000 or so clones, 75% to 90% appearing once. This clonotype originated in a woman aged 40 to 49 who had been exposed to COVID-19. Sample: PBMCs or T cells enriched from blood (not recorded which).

The CDR3 is CASSQEEGHPTQETQYF. CDR3 bases: TGTGCCAGCAGCCAAGAAGAGGGACACCCTACGCAAGAGACCCAGTACTTC. The rearrangement uses TRBV4-2 and TRBJ2-5, with D perhaps TRBD1 (6 bases). Trimming removed 0 bases from V and 2 bases from J, with 16 bases in between. Germline CDR1 LGHNA, CDR2 YNFKEQ. The CDR3 loop spans 17 amino acids.